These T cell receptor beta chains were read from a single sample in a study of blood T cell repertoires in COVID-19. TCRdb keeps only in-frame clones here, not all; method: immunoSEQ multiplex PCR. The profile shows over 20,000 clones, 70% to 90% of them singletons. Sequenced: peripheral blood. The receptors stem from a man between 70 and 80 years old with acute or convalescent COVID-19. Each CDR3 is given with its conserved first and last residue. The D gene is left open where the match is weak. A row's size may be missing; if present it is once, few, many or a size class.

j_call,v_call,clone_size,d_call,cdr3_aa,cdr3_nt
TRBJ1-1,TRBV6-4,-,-,CASSAGPSGTEAFF,TGTGCCAGCAGTGCAGGGCCTTCGGGCACTGAAGCTTTCTTT
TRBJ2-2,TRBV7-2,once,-,CASSLSQANTGELFF,TGTGCCAGCAGCTTAAGTCAGGCGAACACCGGGGAGCTGTTTTTT
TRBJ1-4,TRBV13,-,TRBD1,CASSSMPGGQVYPTNEKLFF,TGTGCCAGCAGCTCCATGCCCGGGGGACAGGTTTACCCAACTAATGAAAAACTGTTTTTT
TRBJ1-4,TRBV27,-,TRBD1,CASSRTGANEKLFF,TGTGCCAGCAGCCGTACAGGGGCTAATGAAAAACTGTTTTTT
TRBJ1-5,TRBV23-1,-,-,CASSQSRRSNQPQHF,TGCGCCAGCAGTCAATCGAGGCGGTCCAATCAGCCCCAGCATTTT
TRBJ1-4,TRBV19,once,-,CASTPSRVGEKLFF,TGTGCCAGTACTCCTTCGAGGGTAGGCGAAAAACTGTTTTTT
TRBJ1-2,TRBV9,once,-,CASSVGQVGEYTF,TGTGCCAGCAGCGTAGGACAGGTCGGCGAGTACACCTTC
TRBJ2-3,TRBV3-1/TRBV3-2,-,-,CASSQLETSTDTQYF,TGTGCCAGCAGCCAATTAGAGACTAGCACAGATACGCAGTATTTT
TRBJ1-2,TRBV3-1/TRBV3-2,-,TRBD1,CASSPHRDRVGYTF,TGTGCCAGCAGCCCACACCGGGACAGGGTTGGCTACACCTTC
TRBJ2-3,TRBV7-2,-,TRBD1,CASSSRGQTQYF,TGTGCCAGCAGCAGCAGGGGGCAAACGCAGTATTTT
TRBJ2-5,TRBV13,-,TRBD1,CASSFGTDQETQYF,TGTGCCAGCAGCTTCGGGACAGATCAAGAGACCCAGTACTTC
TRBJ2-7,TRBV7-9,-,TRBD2,CASSPRGGAFEQYF,TGTGCCAGCAGCCCCCGCGGGGGAGCCTTTGAGCAGTACTTC
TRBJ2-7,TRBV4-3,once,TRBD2,CASSLLAGHEQYF,TGCGCCAGCAGCCTACTAGCGGGCCACGAGCAGTACTTC
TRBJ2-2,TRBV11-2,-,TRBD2,CASSSYRGLAGNTGELFF,TGTGCCAGCAGCTCGTACCGGGGACTAGCGGGCAACACCGGGGAGCTGTTTTTT
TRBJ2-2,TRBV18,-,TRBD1,CASSSGQVTTGELFF,TGTGCCAGCTCATCGGGACAGGTGACCACCGGGGAGCTGTTTTTT
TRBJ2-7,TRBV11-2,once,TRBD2,CASSSMIGLAGEEQYF,TGTGCCAGCAGCTCTATGATCGGACTAGCGGGAGAAGAGCAGTACTTC